These 13 T cell receptor beta chains share one sample of origin, sequenced in a study of blood T cells in healthy people across ages (dated by TCRdb to 2014 to 2015). Libraries were built with 5' RACE. The reads were generated on an Illumina HiSeq 2500. A second roughly 6 to 12 cycle PCR used a sample-barcoded 5' primer and a J-beta primer mix. The public reads were reanalyzed by TCRdb: fastp trimming at Q25, MiXCR alignment, in-frame beta chains only. Rows with a matching CDR3 protein are joined into one entry that keeps the most common DNA and genes. The table for this sample lists about a million distinct CDR3 sequences; roughly 50% of them were counted only once. The leading ten clones occupy about 22% of the sample. Input material: blood. These receptors all stem from a woman aged 55 to 70 in good health.

V gene TRBV15 combines with J gene TRBJ2-7; 8 bases map to TRBD2. Trimming cost V 1 base and J 5 bases; bases outside gene matches: 4. The V gene's germline CDR1 is LNHNV and CDR2 YYDKDF (reference sequence). This CDR3 contains 14 residues. CDR3 amino acids: CATSRVATSDEQYF. DNA for the CDR3: TGTGCCACCAGCAGAGTAGCGACTAGCGACGAGCAGTACTTC. The whole variable domain, remainder taken from reference TRBV15 and TRBJ2-7, is DAMVIQNPRYQVTQFGKPVTLSCSQTLNHNVMYWYQQKSSQAPKLLFHYYDKDFNNEADTPDNFQSRRPNTSFCFLDIRSPGLGDTAMYLCATSRVATSDEQYFGPGTRLTVT.

This clonotype was seen a handful of times. J is TRBJ2-3 and V is TRBV12-3 or TRBV12-4; possibly TRBD1 for D (6 bases). With 5 bases removed from V and 5 bases from J, the gap between germline ends came to 11 bases. The CDR3 runs 13 residues. CDR3: CASSELRGDTQYF. The CDR3 DNA reads TGTGCCAGCAGTGAGCTCAGGGGAGATACGCAGTATTTT.

The V call is TRBV6-1, the J call TRBJ2-7; tentatively, D is TRBD1 (6 bases). The CDR3 is made up of 14 amino acids. The V gene's germline CDR1 is MNHNS and CDR2 SASEGT. V lost 1 base, J lost 6 bases, and 13 bases lay in between. DNA of the CDR3: TGTGCCAGCAGTGAAGAAACAGGGTTCCGCGAGCAGTACTTC. Translation gives CASSEETGFREQYF.

The V call is TRBV4-1, the J call TRBJ2-1; D not certain. This CDR3 is built from 11 residues. Germline lookup yields CDR1 MGHRA and CDR2 YSYEKL. V dropped 3 bases and J dropped 10 bases, with 7 bases sitting between them. This CDR3 is CASSHNAEQFF. The CDR3 DNA is TGCGCCAGCAGCCACAATGCCGAGCAGTTCTTC.

The J gene is TRBJ2-1, the V gene TRBV9; D unclear. The CDR3 has 12 residues. Germline-derived CDR1 and CDR2 are SGDLS and YYNGEE. V was pared by 0 bases and J by 7 bases, with 5 bases between. The CDR3 spells CASSVGANEQFF. The CDR3 coding sequence is TGTGCCAGCAGCGTAGGAGCAAATGAGCAGTTCTTC.

This chain joins TRBV2 and TRBJ2-1; TRBD2 matches 12 bases. The V gene's germline CDR1 is SNHLY and CDR2 FYNNEI. The V gene end was trimmed by 7 bases and the J gene end by 9 bases; junction bases not matched to a gene: 10. The CDR3 totals 15 residues. The CDR3 DNA is TGTGCCAGCAACCCGACTAGCGGGAGTAAGGGTGAGCAGTTCTTC. Translation gives CASNPTSGSKGEQFF.

This clonotype has at least ten counts. This chain uses TRBV20-1 with TRBJ1-5, with TRBD1 matching over 9 bases. This CDR3 region has 16 residues. The V and J ends lost 1 base and 2 bases, in that order; junction bases with no gene match: 6. From germline, CDR1 is DFQATT and CDR2 SNEGSKA (reference sequence). CDR3 in amino acids: CSARAGQGVGNQPQHF. In DNA form, the CDR3 reads TGCAGTGCTAGAGCGGGACAGGGCGTTGGCAATCAGCCCCAGCATTTT.

Only a few counts were recorded for this clonotype. The rearrangement joins TRBV13 to TRBJ2-7, with TRBD2 matching 10 bases. CDR1 PRHDT and CDR2 FYEKMQ come from the germline V gene (reference sequence). CDR3 size: 16 residues. V shed 2 bases, J shed 5 bases, and the junction held 9 bases outside the gene matches. The CDR3 DNA follows: TGTGCCAGCAGCTTACATTCTAGCGGGAGTTCCCACGAGCAGTACTTC. Protein product: CASSLHSSGSSHEQYF.

This rearrangement joins TRBV7-9 to TRBJ2-5, with no clear D. V was shortened by 2 bases and J by 0 bases, with 4 bases between the two germline ends. The CDR3 extends over 13 amino acids. CDR1 is SEHNR and CDR2 is FQNEAQ in the germline V gene (reference sequence). The CDR3 region has the DNA TGTGCCAGCAGCTTATTCCACCAAGAGACCCAGTACTTC. Translated, it gives CASSLFHQETQYF.

V usage is TRBV29-1 and J usage is TRBJ2-7; possible D gene TRBD1, 6 bases. Germline loops: CDR1 SQVTM, CDR2 ANQGSEA. Trimming took 8 bases from V and 2 from J, leaving 13 bases between them. CDR3 length equals 12 residues. The CDR3 region is CSTLTGAYEQYF. In nucleotides, the CDR3 is TGCAGCACCCTGACAGGAGCCTACGAGCAGTACTTC.

The V and J genes are TRBV24-1 and TRBJ2-3, with D possibly called TRBD1 or TRBD2 (5 bases each). V gave up 0 bases and J gave up 4 bases, with 10 bases separating them. The CDR3 length is 15 residues. Per the germline V gene, CDR1 is KGHDR and CDR2 is SFDVKD. Written as DNA, the CDR3 is TGTGCCACCAGTGATTTGGGGACCAGGGCAGATACGCAGTATTTT. Protein sequence: CATSDLGTRADTQYF.

The J gene is TRBJ2-7, the V gene TRBV28; TRBD2 aligns across 11 bases. In germline, CDR1 is MDHEN, CDR2 SYDVKM. The V segment lost 2 bases and the J segment 6 bases; nucleotides outside the gene matches: 9. The length of the CDR3 is 16 residues. CDR3: CASSLGRGTSGIEQYF. In nucleotides, the CDR3 is TGTGCCAGCAGTTTAGGTAGGGGGACTAGCGGAATCGAGCAGTACTTC.

The gene calls are TRBV18 and TRBJ2-3; D unresolved. Deletions cut 3 bases from V and 1 base from J, with 8 bases between. The CDR3 sequence is 14 residues long. Looked up from germline, CDR1 is KGHSH and CDR2 is LQKENI. The CDR3 coding sequence is TGTGCCAGCTCACCCCAGCCGCGCACAGATACGCAGTATTTT. It translates to CASSPQPRTDTQYF.